This T cell receptor beta chain was captured by sequencing in a study of T-cell memory formation after mild COVID-19. Study-wide context: TCR clusters were mostly donor specific.

TCRdb re-called the 5' RACE reads with MiXCR, one entry per CDR3 protein. Here the sample spans some 450,000 distinct CDR3 sequences, approximately 19% being singletons. The V and J ends lost 5 bases and 5 bases, in that order; junction bases with no gene match: 8. CDR1 is SGHNT, CDR2 YENEEA, per germline. This CDR3 comprises 15 residues. The chain joins TRBV11-3 to TRBJ2-1; 8 nucleotides match TRBD1. Material for sequencing was PBMCs or a T cell subset sorted from them (not recorded which). The source is a young man who had mild COVID-19 (a few samples of this study predate the infection). Cell type and time point are not known. CDR3 loop: CASSPGQGRDNEQFF. The DNA for the CDR3 is TGTGCCAGCAGCCCCGGACAGGGTAGGGACAATGAGCAGTTCTTC.